These 26 T cell receptor beta chains came from one sample sequenced in a study of shared clonotypes between healthy human individuals. This table comes from immunoSEQ multiplex PCR, and its TCRdb copy is limited to in-frame clones, with some not included. The repertoire holds 2 million or so clones, with about 95% as singletons. Naive CD8 cells lacked CD45RO, underwent positive selection for CCR7 and left out terminally differentiated effector memory CD45RA+ cells. Sequencing was done on a sample of naive CD8+ T cells sorted from blood. Every receptor here comes from a man in his late teens or twenties in good health.

V usage is TRBV5-4 and J usage is TRBJ2-7; no clear D gene. Germline assignment: CDR1 SGHNT and CDR2 YYREEE (reference sequence). V shed 0 bases and J shed 3 bases, with 10 bases lying between them. The CDR3 is 14 residues long. The chain's CDR3 is CASSLGDNYYEQYF. The CDR3, as DNA: TGTGCCAGCAGCTTGGGAGACAACTACTACGAGCAGTACTTC. The full variable domain, completed using reference TRBV5-4 and TRBJ2-7, is ETGVTQSPTHLIKTRGQQVTLRCSSQSGHNTVSWYQQALGQGPQFIFQYYREEENGRGNFPPRFSGLQFPNYSSELNVNALELDDSALYLCASSLGDNYYEQYFGPGTRLTVT.

The gene calls are TRBV2 and TRBJ1-6; D might be TRBD1 (5 bases). Germline CDR1 and CDR2: SNHLY and FYNNEI. V was cut by 2 bases and J by 7 bases, with 9 bases left in between. The CDR3 sequence is 14 residues long. CDR3 bases: TGTGCCAGCAGTGAACTGACAGAAAATTCACCCCTCCACTTT. This translates into CASSELTENSPLHF.

Remarks on this clone: Other DNA sequences in this sample translate to the same CDR3. The chain recombines TRBV4-1 with TRBJ2-7, with 10 positions matching TRBD2. Germline CDR1 is MGHRA and CDR2 is YSYEKL. The CDR3 covers 14 residues. After removal of 4 bases from V and 2 bases from J, the junction contained 2 bases not matched to a gene. The CDR3 DNA reads as TGCGCCAGCAGCCTAGGACTAGCGGCCTACGAGCAGTACTTC. Translation gives CASSLGLAAYEQYF.

The chain couples TRBV11-2 to TRBJ2-7; 12 bases map to TRBD2. J gave up 2 bases and V 4 bases, and 3 bases lay outside the gene matches. This CDR3 comprises 15 residues. Per germline, CDR1 SGHAT and CDR2 FQNNGV. The CDR3 protein is CASSSLAGGAYEQYF. The CDR3 DNA sequence: TGTGCCAGCAGCTCGCTAGCGGGGGGGGCCTACGAGCAGTACTTC.

This rearrangement joins TRBV28 to TRBJ1-2; the D is unclear. The germline V and J ends were trimmed by 2 bases and 4 bases, with 14 bases remaining between them. Germline CDR1 and CDR2: MDHEN and SYDVKM. The CDR3 has 15 amino acids. CDR3 sequence: CASSLGAFGTYGYTF. CDR3 nucleotide sequence: TGTGCCAGCAGTTTAGGAGCATTTGGCACCTATGGCTACACCTTC.

The chain joins TRBV6-1 to TRBJ1-5; tentative D call: TRBD1 (5 bases). The CDR3 is made up of 15 amino acids. Between the trimmed V and J ends, which lost 2 bases and 2 bases, there was a span of 10 bases. Germline V gene sequence: CDR1 MNHNS, CDR2 SASEGT. The CDR3 sequence is CASSELWGGNQPQHF. CDR3 nucleotide sequence: TGTGCCAGCAGTGAATTGTGGGGGGGCAATCAGCCCCAGCATTTT.

This clone showed up just once. The chain links TRBV5-5 to TRBJ2-7; a possible D gene is TRBD1 (5 bases). Trimming shortened V by 0 bases and J by 7 bases, and 8 bases separated the two germline ends. Per the germline V gene, CDR1 is SGHKS and CDR2 is YYEKEE (reference sequence). The CDR3 sequence is 12 residues long. CDR3 bases: TGTGCCAGCAGCTTGGGGACATGGGAGCAGTACTTC. Protein sequence: CASSLGTWEQYF.

The chain employs TRBV5-1 and TRBJ2-7; 9 bases map to TRBD1. Germline V gene data show CDR1 as SGHRS and CDR2 as YFSETQ. This CDR3 has 15 residues. J lost 5 bases, V lost 5 bases, and 11 bases had no gene match. CDR3 sequence reads: CASSPARDRVHEQYF. CDR3 DNA sequence: TGCGCCAGCAGTCCAGCCCGGGACAGGGTCCACGAGCAGTACTTC.

The V call is TRBV5-1, the J call TRBJ2-7, with D possibly matching TRBD1 (5 bases). V was clipped by 2 bases and J by 5 bases, with 8 bases between them. This CDR3 has 12 residues. Germline CDR1 reads SGHRS; CDR2 reads YFSETQ. The CDR3 loop is CASSFSGNEQYF. CDR3 DNA: TGCGCCAGCAGCTTCTCAGGGAACGAGCAGTACTTC.

The CDR3 spells CASSTGTQGSYEQYF. The CDR3 DNA is TGTGCCAGCAGTACCGGGACCCAGGGCTCCTACGAGCAGTACTTC. J is TRBJ2-7 and V is TRBV25-1; perhaps D is TRBD1 or TRBD2 (5 bases each). V was clipped by 5 bases and J by 0 bases, with 14 bases between them. Germline V gene lookup returns CDR1 MGHDK and CDR2 SYGVNS. This CDR3 has 15 residues.

Remarks on this clone: The identical CDR3 is also encoded by other nucleotide sequences in the sample. V gene TRBV27 combines with J gene TRBJ2-7; D uncertain. Germline values: CDR1 MNHEY, CDR2 SMNVEV (reference sequence). CDR3 length: 13 residues. Trimming left V 5 bases short and J 1 base short, with 9 bases between. The DNA of the CDR3 is TGTGCCAGCAGTGCAGGTTCATCCTACGAGCAGTACTTC. As protein: CASSAGSSYEQYF.

V gene TRBV15 combines with J gene TRBJ2-6; possible D gene TRBD2, 6 bases. This CDR3 has 19 residues. The germline gives CDR1 LNHNV, CDR2 YYDKDF (reference sequence). Trimming shortened V by 5 bases and J by 9 bases, and 29 bases separated the two germline ends. The CDR3 reads CATSRGQPLLTWEDNVLTF. In nucleotides, the CDR3 is TGTGCCACCAGCCGTGGGCAGCCGCTTCTAACTTGGGAGGACAACGTCCTGACTTTC.

The gene calls are TRBV6-5 and TRBJ1-4; unclear D gene. There are 14 residues in the CDR3. Per the germline V gene, CDR1 is MNHEY and CDR2 is SVGAGI. The V and J ends lost 6 bases and 4 bases respectively, with 12 bases between them. The CDR3 DNA reads as TGTGCCAGCAGCTTACTTGAGGGTAATGAAAAACTGTTTTTT. It codes for CASSLLEGNEKLFF.

As concerns this clone: In the same sample, other DNA sequences code for this CDR3. The rearrangement joins TRBV27 to TRBJ2-5; D is unclear. The CDR3 runs to 12 residues. Trimming cost V 0 bases and J 4 bases, with 3 bases left between them. Germline values: CDR1 MNHEY, CDR2 SMNVEV (reference sequence). CDR3 in DNA: TGTGCCAGCAGTTTATCCGGAGAGACCCAGTACTTC. Translation gives CASSLSGETQYF.

The table lists this clone with a count of one. This specimen includes other DNA sequences encoding the same CDR3. The chain is built from TRBV5-1 and TRBJ2-7; 8 nucleotides align to TRBD1. V shed 4 bases and J 2 bases; nucleotides not matched to a gene: 5. The germline CDR1 and CDR2 sequences are SGHRS and YFSETQ. The CDR3 sequence is 14 residues long. The CDR3 nucleotides are TGCGCCAGCAGCCTAGGACAGGGTCCCTACGAGCAGTACTTC. It yields the protein CASSLGQGPYEQYF.

The V gene is TRBV2, the J gene TRBJ2-7; D not resolved. Germline V gene data show CDR1 as SNHLY and CDR2 as FYNNEI. CDR3 size: 15 residues. V shed 4 bases and J shed 2 bases, with 15 bases lying between them. The CDR3 here is CASSGSSPRAYEQYF. The DNA of the CDR3 is TGTGCCAGCAGTGGTAGCTCCCCAAGGGCCTACGAGCAGTACTTC.

This clone was counted a single time. This sequence joins TRBV7-9 and TRBJ2-7; TRBD2 aligns across 15 bases. The trim removed 6 bases at V and 0 bases at J, leaving 6 bases unmatched. In germline, CDR1 is SEHNR, CDR2 FQNEAQ (reference sequence). CDR3 size: 17 residues. CDR3 region: CASSSGLAGGSSYEQYF. The CDR3 DNA sequence: TGTGCCAGCAGTTCGGGACTAGCGGGGGGAAGCTCCTACGAGCAGTACTTC.

In its sample, this clone was seen once. V is TRBV9 and J is TRBJ2-7; TRBD2 matches at 12 bases. From germline, CDR1 is SGDLS and CDR2 YYNGEE. This CDR3 region has 17 residues. Trimming took 3 bases from V and 3 from J; bases not matched to a gene: 10. The CDR3 nucleotides read TGTGCCAGCAGCGGAGACATGACTAGCGGGAGAGACTACGAGCAGTACTTC. As protein: CASSGDMTSGRDYEQYF.

The V gene is TRBV5-1, the J gene TRBJ2-1, with 7 bases fitting TRBD1. Germline V CDR1 and CDR2: SGHRS, YFSETQ. The V gene end was trimmed by 4 bases and the J gene end by 5 bases; junction bases not matched to a gene: 12. The CDR3 spans 16 residues. CDR3 in amino acids: CASSPQGTTLHNEQFF. The CDR3 DNA follows: TGCGCCAGCAGCCCACAGGGGACCACGCTCCACAATGAGCAGTTCTTC.

The rearrangement links TRBV4-1 to TRBJ2-1, with 13 nucleotides matching TRBD2. The V segment lost 1 base and the J segment 8 bases; nucleotides outside the gene matches: 11. The CDR3 is 18 amino acids. Germline CDR1 reads MGHRA; CDR2 reads YSYEKL. CDR3 DNA: TGCGCCAGCAGCCAAGTAACATCCGGACTAGCGGGAGTGGATGAGCAGTTCTTC. This gives the protein CASSQVTSGLAGVDEQFF.

In nucleotides, the CDR3 is TGTGCTAGTGGTTTGGGTTCCGGGGGCGGTGAAAAACTGTTTTTT. Its protein is CASGLGSGGGEKLFF. V gene TRBV12-5 combines with J gene TRBJ1-4, with D maybe TRBD1 (6 bases). There are 15 residues in the CDR3. Deletions cut 1 base from V and 7 bases from J, with 13 bases between. Looked up from germline, CDR1 is LGHNT and CDR2 is FRNRAP.

This clone was detected only once. Other nucleotide sequences in the sample specify the same CDR3. This chain uses TRBV28 with TRBJ1-5; D is unclear. This CDR3 contains 12 residues. Germline CDR1 is MDHEN and CDR2 is SYDVKM. The V end was cut by 3 bases, the J end by 4 bases, with 4 bases between. In DNA, the CDR3 is TGTGCCAGCAGTTTGAGGAATCAGCCCCAGCATTTT. Residues: CASSLRNQPQHF.

This chain uses TRBV15 with TRBJ1-2, with a weak D call TRBD1 (5 bases). From germline, CDR1 is LNHNV and CDR2 YYDKDF (reference sequence). CDR3 size: 17 residues. Trimming left V 1 base short and J 4 bases short, with 19 bases between. This CDR3 reads CATSRGLTVSTSYGYTF. CDR3 sequence (DNA): TGTGCCACCAGCAGAGGTTTGACAGTCTCTACTAGCTATGGCTACACCTTC.

V gene TRBV2 combines with J gene TRBJ2-7, with 7 bases identical to TRBD2. Losses at the gene ends were 2 bases for V and 2 bases for J; bases not matched to a gene: 12. Germline CDR1 and CDR2: SNHLY and FYNNEI. This CDR3 has 17 residues. The CDR3 reads CASSEKLGGWDTYEQYF. As DNA, the CDR3 is TGTGCCAGCAGTGAAAAACTCGGGGGGTGGGATACCTACGAGCAGTACTTC. Together with reference TRBV2 and TRBJ2-7, the CDR3 gives the full variable domain: EPEVTQTPSHQVTQMGQEVILRCVPISNHLYFYWYRQILGQKVEFLVSFYNNEISEKSEIFDDQFSVERPDGSNFTLKIRSTKLEDSAMYFCASSEKLGGWDTYEQYFGPGTRLTVT.

The V gene is TRBV11-2, the J gene TRBJ1-2, with a weak D call TRBD1 (5 bases). Germline values: CDR1 SGHAT, CDR2 FQNNGV. The germline V and J ends were trimmed by 6 bases and 2 bases, with 16 bases remaining between them. The CDR3 loop spans 15 amino acids. CDR3 sequence: CASSPGAFLNYGYTF. The CDR3 DNA sequence: TGTGCCAGCAGTCCCGGGGCCTTTCTGAACTATGGCTACACCTTC. The full variable domain, completed using reference TRBV11-2 and TRBJ1-2, is EAGVAQSPRYKIIEKRQSVAFWCNPISGHATLYWYQQILGQGPKLLIQFQNNGVVDDSQLPKDRFSAERLKGVDSTLKIQPAKLEDSAVYLCASSPGAFLNYGYTFGSGTRLTVV.

This chain uses TRBV29-1 with TRBJ2-1; 9 bases map to TRBD2. Losses at the gene ends were 6 bases for V and 6 bases for J; bases not matched to a gene: 9. The CDR3 sequence is 14 residues long. Per the germline V gene, CDR1 is SQVTM and CDR2 is ANQGSEA. For the CDR3, the DNA is TGCAGCGTCGTTAGCGGGAGTCGGGCCAATGAGCAGTTCTTC. This gives the protein CSVVSGSRANEQFF.